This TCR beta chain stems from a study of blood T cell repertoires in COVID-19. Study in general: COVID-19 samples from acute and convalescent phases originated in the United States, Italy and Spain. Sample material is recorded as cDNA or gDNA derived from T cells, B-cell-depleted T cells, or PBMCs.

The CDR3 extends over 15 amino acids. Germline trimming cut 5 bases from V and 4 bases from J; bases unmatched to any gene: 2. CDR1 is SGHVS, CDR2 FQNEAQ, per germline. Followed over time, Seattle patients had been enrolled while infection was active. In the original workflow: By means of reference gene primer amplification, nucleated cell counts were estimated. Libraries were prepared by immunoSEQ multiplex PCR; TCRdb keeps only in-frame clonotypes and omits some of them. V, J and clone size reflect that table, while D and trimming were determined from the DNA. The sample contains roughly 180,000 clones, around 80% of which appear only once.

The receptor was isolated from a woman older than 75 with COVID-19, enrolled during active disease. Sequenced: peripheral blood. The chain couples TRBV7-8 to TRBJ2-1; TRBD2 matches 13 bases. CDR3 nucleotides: TGTGCCAGCAGCCGGGGACTAGCGGGGTACAATGAGCAGTTCTTC. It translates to CASSRGLAGYNEQFF. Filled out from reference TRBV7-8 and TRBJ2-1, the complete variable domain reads GAGVSQSPRYKVAKRGQDVALRCDPISGHVSLFWYQQALGQGPEFLTYFQNEAQLDKSGLPSDRFFAERPEGSVSTLKIQRTQQEDSAVYLCASSRGLAGYNEQFFGPGTRLTVL.